The source of this TCR beta chain is a study of blood T cell repertoires in COVID-19. At the level of the study: Material from acute and convalescent COVID-19 was sourced from the United States, Italy and Spain. T cells, B-cell-depleted T cells, or PBMCs provided the cDNA or gDNA that served as material.

Original processing notes: The authors estimated nucleated cell counts from reference gene primer amplification. The table came from immunoSEQ multiplex PCR; TCRdb's copy has only in-frame clones and leaves some out. Clone size and V and J calls were adopted from that table, with D and trimming inferred from the DNA. This table holds a few hundred thousand clones, 88% found once. The receptor was isolated from a woman between 40 and 55 years old who had recovered from COVID-19. The sequenced material came from peripheral blood.

DNA of the CDR3: TGTGCCAGCAGCTCCCTTCCCGGACTAGCGGGAGACAATGAGCAGTTCTTC. This encodes CASSSLPGLAGDNEQFF. This chain connects TRBV11-3 to TRBJ2-1, with TRBD2 identical over 13 bases. CDR3 length equals 17 residues. With V trimmed by 4 bases and J by 5 bases, 8 bases remained unmatched. From germline, CDR1 is SGHNT and CDR2 YENEEA.